This TCR beta chain was found in a study of identical twins. This clonotype has only a few counts. TCRdb re-called the 5' RACE reads with MiXCR, one entry per CDR3 protein. The sample comprises under 250,000 distinct CDR3 sequences, around 6.9% of which are singletons, and about 1.9% rests with the top ten. Germline CDR1 and CDR2: KGHDR and SFDVKD. This CDR3 has 13 residues. Trimming removed 12 bases from V and 2 bases from J; junction bases left unmatched: 5. The data were also submitted as part of a second study, on yellow fever vaccine responses in identical twins.

The rearrangement joins TRBV24-1 to TRBJ1-5; 8 nucleotides match TRBD1. The clonotype comes from a woman under 30 in good health. The sample consisted of memory (CD45RO+) T cells sorted from blood. CDR3 residues: CAASDRGNQPQHF. The CDR3 DNA reads TGTGCCGCCTCGGACAGGGGCAATCAGCCCCAGCATTTT.